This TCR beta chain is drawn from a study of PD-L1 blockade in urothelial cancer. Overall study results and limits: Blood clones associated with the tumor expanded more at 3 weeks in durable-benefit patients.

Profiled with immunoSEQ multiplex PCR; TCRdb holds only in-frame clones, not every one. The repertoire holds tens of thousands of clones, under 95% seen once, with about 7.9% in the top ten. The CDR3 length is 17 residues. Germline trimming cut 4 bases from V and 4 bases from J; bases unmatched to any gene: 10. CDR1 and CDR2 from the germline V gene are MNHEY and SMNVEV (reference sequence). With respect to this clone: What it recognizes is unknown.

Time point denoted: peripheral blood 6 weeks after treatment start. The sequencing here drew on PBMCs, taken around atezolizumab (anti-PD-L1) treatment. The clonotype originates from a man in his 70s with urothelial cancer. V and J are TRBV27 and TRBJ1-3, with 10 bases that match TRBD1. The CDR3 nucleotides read TGTGCCAGCAGTTCACGGGGGACAGGGGCGTTGGGAAACACCATATATTTT. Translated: CASSSRGTGALGNTIYF.